This TCR beta chain was documented in a study of blood T cell repertoires in COVID-19 (dated by TCRdb to 2018 to 2020). For the study in its entirety: Samples from collaborators originated in the United States, Italy and Spain and spanned both the acute and convalescent phases of COVID-19. Samples came from the ongoing ImmuneRACE study (first 160 participants) plus 1,254 subjects from 6 global collaborators. Deeply sampled blood TCRbeta repertoires from subjects exposed to, actively infected with, or recovered from COVID-19 were included in the dataset. The repertoires were released in a freely available public database meant as a resource for research on the immune response to SARS-CoV-2. A de-identified subject ID, COVID-19 status, age in years and sex were almost always included in the sample metadata. Where available, HLA class I and class II types were obtained from metadata supplied by the sample provider rather than from assay-based typing. The prospective study material was composed of cDNA or gDNA derived from T cells, B-cell-depleted T cells, or PBMCs.

Broader findings and caveats from the paper: Clinical and demographic metadata were provided uncurated, with the amount varying by source and participant.

Trimming at the junction amounts to 1 base on V and 0 bases on J, and the germline ends lie 10 bases apart. From its cysteine to its phenylalanine, the CDR3 spans 15 amino acids. Of all the DNA, just the CDR3 is kept, 45 bases in frame from base 1. As encoded in the germline V gene, CDR1 is SGHRS while CDR2 is YFSETQ. On this clone itself: No cognate antigen has been identified for it. No quality values exist for individual bases; no much larger clone is one base distant.

Whole blood was collected in K2EDTA tubes by collaborating institutions according to the institutions' own protocols. For TCRbeta analysis, collaborators shipped samples in one of three forms: frozen whole blood, isolated PBMCs, or DNA extracted from either of those sample types. TCRbeta CDR3 regions were amplified from genomic DNA using the immunoSEQ Assay, a bias-controlled multiplex PCR. Processing in the source paper ran as follows. The number of nucleated cells in each sample was estimated by amplification of reference gene primers within the assay. Sequence reads were collapsed and filtered to measure the absolute abundance of every unique TCRbeta CDR3 rearrangement. For each sample, productive Simpson clonality was calculated by taking the square root of Simpson's diversity index across productive rearrangements. TCRdb took this table from immuneACCESS and kept in-frame rearrangements with V and J called. Such tables lack part of the clones; where checked against another copy, unresolved V genes explain under half of the gap, and the rest is unexplained. The DNA was the basis for D and trimming; V, J and clone size are from that table. The sample table lists 250,000 or so clones, around 90% of them with a count of one. The biggest ten clones account for about 0.74% of the sample.

The chain uses TRBV5-1 and TRBJ1-2, with the D gene too uncertain to name. This sequence was found in a woman between 25 and 40 years old with acute or convalescent COVID-19. The sample taken for sequencing was peripheral blood. Here is the DNA: TGCGCCAGCAGCTTGACGGGAGACGCTAACTATGGCTACACCTTC. It specifies CASSLTGDANYGYTF.